Below are 14 T cell receptor beta chains sequenced from a single sample in a study of CD8 T cells in ankylosing spondylitis. Notes on the study in general: Among TCR beta sequences, a motif of eight or nine highly homologous variants appeared characteristic of ankylosing spondylitis blood.

TCRdb reprocessed the 5' RACE reads with MiXCR, giving one entry per CDR3 protein. The data contain approximately 520,000 distinct CDR3 sequences, roughly 5% of them singletons. Their antigens remain unidentified. Sequences were obtained from blood, either unsorted or a sorted T cell fraction (not recorded which). These receptors were taken from a male donor with ankylosing spondylitis.

The rearrangement uses TRBV16 and TRBJ1-1; 9 positions agree with TRBD1. Germline V CDR1 and CDR2: KGHSY, FQNENV. This CDR3 contains 14 residues. J lost 4 bases, V lost 4 bases, and 4 bases had no gene match. As DNA, the CDR3 is TGTGCCAGCAGCCCCCTGGGACAGGGCACTGAAGCTTTCTTT. Protein sequence: CASSPLGQGTEAFF.

This clonotype was found many times. This chain uses TRBV12-3 or TRBV12-4 with TRBJ2-3; D is undetermined. V lost 4 bases and J lost 6, with 8 bases in between. There are 12 residues in the CDR3. CDR3: CASSYQWDTQYF. For the CDR3, the DNA is TGTGCCAGCAGTTACCAGTGGGATACGCAGTATTTT.

This clonotype was seen many times. The chain recombines TRBV5-1 with TRBJ2-1; TRBD2 matches at 9 bases. Looked up from germline, CDR1 is SGHRS and CDR2 is YFSETQ. Trimming took 8 bases from V and 6 from J; bases not matched to a gene: 9. The CDR3 consists of 14 residues. The CDR3: CASSKRGALNEQFF. CDR3 nucleotides: TGCGCCAGTAGTAAGCGGGGGGCTCTCAATGAGCAGTTCTTC.

At least ten counts were recorded for this clonotype. This chain joins TRBV18 and TRBJ2-3; no clear D gene. The CDR3 has 16 amino acids. Germline V CDR1 and CDR2: KGHSH, LQKENI. V was cut by 0 bases and J by 0 bases, with 10 bases left in between. The CDR3 spells CASSPPGSASTDTQYF. CDR3 coding DNA: TGTGCCAGCTCACCACCCGGGTCCGCTAGCACAGATACGCAGTATTTT.

This clonotype was detected ten times or more. This chain connects TRBV5-6 to TRBJ2-4; TRBD2 aligns across 13 bases. V lost 4 bases and J lost 8; bases outside the gene matches: 3. The CDR3 covers 14 residues. The germline gives CDR1 SGHDT, CDR2 YYEEEE. The CDR3 coding sequence is TGTGCCAGCAGCCCTACTAGCGGGAGGGACATTCAGTACTTC. Translating it yields CASSPTSGRDIQYF.

This rearrangement joins TRBV4-2 to TRBJ2-1; 11 bases line up with TRBD2. CDR1 LGHNA and CDR2 YNFKEQ come from the germline V gene. This CDR3 contains 14 residues. V lost 0 bases and J lost 12; bases outside the gene matches: 4. CDR3 nucleotides: TGTGCCAGCAGCCAAGATGGACTAGCGGGTGGGCAGTTCTTC. As protein: CASSQDGLAGGQFF.

In this sample, this clonotype turned up many times. J is TRBJ2-5 and V is TRBV6-5; D might be TRBD1 (6 bases). This CDR3 comprises 15 residues. Germline CDR1 is MNHEY and CDR2 is SVGAGI. Deletions cut 2 bases from V and 3 bases from J, with 13 bases between. CDR3 in DNA: TGTGCCAGCAGTTACAGAAATCAGGGGAAAGAGACCCAGTACTTC. Translation gives CASSYRNQGKETQYF.

This clonotype was recorded many times. The rearrangement joins TRBV3-1 to TRBJ2-7; no definite D call. The length of the CDR3 is 13 residues. Looked up from germline, CDR1 is LGHDT and CDR2 is YNNKEL (reference sequence). V lost 5 bases to trimming and J lost 9 bases, with 17 bases between them. CDR3 sequence reads: CASSADLTNRQYF. CDR3 sequence (DNA): TGTGCCAGCAGCGCAGACCTGACAAACAGGCAGTACTTC.

This clonotype was seen at least ten times. The rearrangement joins TRBV11-2 to TRBJ1-5; 7 bases line up with TRBD1. Germline assignment: CDR1 SGHAT and CDR2 FQNNGV. The trim removed 0 bases at V and 6 bases at J, leaving 5 bases unmatched. There are 15 residues in the CDR3. The CDR3 region is CASSLEAGGGQPQHF. The CDR3 coding sequence is TGTGCCAGCAGCTTAGAGGCAGGGGGAGGTCAGCCCCAGCATTTT.

This clonotype has at least ten counts. This chain connects TRBV9 to TRBJ2-2; TRBD2 aligns across 10 bases. Trimming took 0 bases from V and 4 from J; bases not matched to a gene: 6. The CDR3 has 17 residues. Germline CDR1 is SGDLS and CDR2 is YYNGEE. The CDR3 reads CASSVALSGRLTGELFF. CDR3 coding DNA: TGTGCCAGCAGCGTAGCCCTTAGCGGGAGGCTCACCGGGGAGCTGTTTTTT.

This clonotype was picked up a small number of times. The rearrangement links TRBV18 to TRBJ2-6, with 10 bases that match TRBD1. The CDR3 sequence is 18 residues long. Germline V gene data show CDR1 as KGHSH and CDR2 as LQKENI. V gave up 3 bases and J gave up 0 bases; unmatched junction bases: 5. CDR3 protein: CASSPFRDRGSGANVLTF. DNA of the CDR3: TGTGCCAGCTCACCGTTCCGGGACAGGGGCTCTGGGGCCAACGTCCTGACTTTC.

In its sample, this clonotype was seen many times. V gene TRBV20-1 combines with J gene TRBJ2-5; a possible D gene is TRBD1 (5 bases). The CDR3 runs to 13 residues. Germline CDR1 DFQATT, CDR2 SNEGSKA (reference sequence). Deletions cut 3 bases from V and 4 bases from J, with 12 bases between. The DNA for the CDR3 is TGCAGTGCTAGCAGGGAAACGCGAGAGACCCAGTACTTC. Translating gives CSASRETRETQYF.

At least ten counts were recorded for this clonotype. The chain is built from TRBV12-3 or TRBV12-4 and TRBJ1-3; D remains unclear. The CDR3 runs 13 residues. Between the trimmed V and J ends, which lost 4 bases and 2 bases, there was a span of 6 bases. The CDR3 sequence is CASSSDAGNTIYF. CDR3 nucleotide sequence: TGTGCCAGCAGTTCGGACGCTGGAAACACCATATATTTT.

This clonotype was counted ten times or more. V and J are TRBV10-1 and TRBJ2-1; D gene uncertain. Trimming removed 3 bases at V and 0 bases at J, with 9 bases between. Germline values: CDR1 WNHNN, CDR2 SYGVQD (reference sequence). The CDR3 runs to 15 residues. Written as DNA, the CDR3 is TGCGCCAGCAGTGAAGATCTTAGCTCCTACAATGAGCAGTTCTTC. Protein sequence: CASSEDLSSYNEQFF.